The rows below give T cell receptor beta chains drawn from one sample of a study of T cell responses to AZD1222 COVID-19 vaccine. Repertoires were generated with immunoSEQ multiplex PCR, while TCRdb's copy carries only in-frame clones and drops some. The sample carries 150,000 to 200,000 clones, 90% to 95% recorded once. The source material was peripheral blood, sampled on day 0 of AZD1222 vaccination. The source is an adult in good health. CDR3s include the opening cysteine and the closing phenylalanine or tryptophan. A D gene is named only where the DNA matches it firmly. Clone size is given for some rows only: seen once, a few or many times, or a class if the clone is expanded.

D: -; size: -; V: TRBV27; J: TRBJ2-2; DNA: TGTGCCAGCAGTCCCATCGGCGGGGAGCTGTTTTTT; CDR3: CASSPIGGELFF
D: TRBD1; size: once; V: TRBV7-2; J: TRBJ1-6; DNA: TGTGCCAGCAGCATCGGACAGGGATATAATTCACCCCTCCACTTT; CDR3: CASSIGQGYNSPLHF
D: TRBD1; size: -; V: TRBV28; J: TRBJ1-5; DNA: TGTGCCAGCAGTCTCCAAGGGGGCTATCAGCCCCAGCATTTT; CDR3: CASSLQGGYQPQHF
D: -; size: -; V: TRBV7-9; J: TRBJ1-1; DNA: TGTGCCAGCAGTCCCCAGGGTATGAACACTGAAGCTTTCTTT; CDR3: CASSPQGMNTEAFF
D: -; size: -; V: TRBV2; J: TRBJ2-2; DNA: TGTGCCAGCAGGACTACAGGGAACACCGGGGAGCTGTTTTTT; CDR3: CASRTTGNTGELFF
D: -; size: -; V: TRBV27; J: TRBJ1-2; DNA: TGTGCCAGCAGTTTATCGGGACCGGGACGGTACTATGGCTACACCTTC; CDR3: CASSLSGPGRYYGYTF
D: TRBD1; size: -; V: TRBV13; J: TRBJ1-2; DNA: TGTGCCAGCAGCTTAGGCCTGGGACAGGGGTACGGCTACACCTTC; CDR3: CASSLGLGQGYGYTF
D: -; size: -; V: TRBV18; J: TRBJ2-4; DNA: TGTGCCAGCTCACCAGGGGGCGGAAACATTCAGTACTTC; CDR3: CASSPGGGNIQYF
D: -; size: -; V: TRBV30; J: TRBJ2-1; DNA: TGTGCCTGGAGTGGGGGGGTTAATGAGCAGTTCTTC; CDR3: CAWSGGVNEQFF
D: TRBD1; size: -; V: TRBV5-4; J: TRBJ1-3; DNA: TGTGCCAGCAGCATCGGACAGGGGGCTGGAAACACCATATATTTT; CDR3: CASSIGQGAGNTIYF
D: -; size: -; V: TRBV10-3; J: TRBJ2-1; DNA: TGTGCCATCCGCGCAGACTCCTACAATGAGCAGTTCTTC; CDR3: CAIRADSYNEQFF
D: -; size: -; V: TRBV5-1; J: TRBJ1-2; DNA: TGCGCCAGCAGCCCAGTGGAGGCAGTCTACCACTATGGCTACACCTTC; CDR3: CASSPVEAVYHYGYTF
D: -; size: -; V: TRBV5-4; J: TRBJ1-3; DNA: TGTGCCAGCAGCCCGGGGGGGAACTCTGGAAACACCATATATTTT; CDR3: CASSPGGNSGNTIYF
D: -; size: -; V: TRBV3-1/TRBV3-2; J: TRBJ2-7; DNA: TGTGCCAGCAATATGTGGCGGCCGCCCTACGAGCAGTACTTC; CDR3: CASNMWRPPYEQYF
D: TRBD1; size: -; V: TRBV10-3; J: TRBJ2-7; DNA: TGTGCCATCAGTTCCACCACCGGACAGGGTGTGTCCTACGAGCAGTACTTC; CDR3: CAISSTTGQGVSYEQYF
D: -; size: -; V: TRBV30; J: TRBJ1-5; DNA: TGTGCCTGGAGTGATAGGGGGTATCAGCCCCAGCATTTT; CDR3: CAWSDRGYQPQHF
D: -; size: -; V: TRBV19; J: TRBJ1-6; DNA: TGTGCCAGTAGTATAGATCAGTCAGGGAAAACGCCCCTCCACTTT; CDR3: CASSIDQSGKTPLHF
D: -; size: -; V: TRBV7-9; J: TRBJ1-5; DNA: TGTGCCAGCAGCTTAGGGGACGGAACTAATCAGCCCCAGCATTTT; CDR3: CASSLGDGTNQPQHF
D: -; size: -; V: TRBV15; J: TRBJ1-1; DNA: TGTGCCACCAGCAGACCGGGGGGGGACACTGAAGCTTTCTTT; CDR3: CATSRPGGDTEAFF
D: -; size: -; V: TRBV3-1/TRBV3-2; J: TRBJ2-7; DNA: TGTGCCAGCAGCTCCACGGGGGGCGGTGAGCAGTACTTC; CDR3: CASSSTGGGEQYF
D: -; size: -; V: TRBV7-8; J: TRBJ1-2; DNA: TGTGCCAGCAGCTTCTACCGACAGGATGGCTACACCTTC; CDR3: CASSFYRQDGYTF
D: -; size: -; V: TRBV23-1; J: TRBJ2-1; DNA: TGCGCCAGCAGTCAGGTGATTCGGGAGCAGTTCTTC; CDR3: CASSQVIREQFF
D: -; size: -; V: TRBV7-9; J: TRBJ1-4; DNA: TGTGCCAGCAGTCAATACAGGGAACTGAGGAATGAAAAACTGTTTTTT; CDR3: CASSQYRELRNEKLFF
D: TRBD1; size: -; V: TRBV5-4; J: TRBJ1-2; DNA: TGTGCCAGCAGCGATGGACAGGGGGCCCTGGCCCCGTATGGCTACACCTTC; CDR3: CASSDGQGALAPYGYTF
D: -; size: -; V: TRBV5-6; J: TRBJ1-1; DNA: TGTGCCAGCAGCTTATATAAGTCCGAAGCTTTCTTT; CDR3: CASSLYKSEAFF
D: -; size: -; V: TRBV3-1/TRBV3-2; J: TRBJ1-1; DNA: TGTGCCAGCAGCCAAGGTGAGACTGAAGCTTTCTTT; CDR3: CASSQGETEAFF
D: -; size: -; V: TRBV21-1; J: TRBJ1-1; DNA: TGTGCCAGCACCATGGGCAGAATGAACACTGAAGCTTTCTTT; CDR3: CASTMGRMNTEAFF
D: -; size: -; V: TRBV5-1; J: TRBJ2-2; DNA: TGCGCCAGCAGCTTTCGGGACAAGGCCTTCCCCCCGATTGACGGGGAGCTGTTTTTT; CDR3: CASSFRDKAFPPIDGELFF
D: -; size: -; V: TRBV7-2; J: TRBJ2-2; DNA: TGTGCCAGCAGCCGCCGAGGAGGAGAGGGCACCGGGGAGCTGTTTTTT; CDR3: CASSRRGGEGTGELFF
D: -; size: -; V: TRBV3-1/TRBV3-2; J: TRBJ2-3; DNA: TGTGCCAGCAGCCAAGAACAAGGTAGAACAGATACGCAGTATTTT; CDR3: CASSQEQGRTDTQYF
D: -; size: -; V: TRBV21-1; J: TRBJ2-1; DNA: TGTGCCAGCAGCAAAAGTTTATTGGGACTAGAGTACAATGAGCAGTTCTTC; CDR3: CASSKSLLGLEYNEQFF
D: TRBD1; size: few; V: TRBV29-1; J: TRBJ2-7; DNA: TGCAGCGTTGTGAGGGGACAGGGGCGCTACGAGCAGTACTTC; CDR3: CSVVRGQGRYEQYF
D: -; size: -; V: TRBV5-6; J: TRBJ1-2; DNA: TGTGCCAGCCAAGAGGTCAGGGTTCCCCACTATGGCTACACCTTC; CDR3: CASQEVRVPHYGYTF
D: -; size: -; V: TRBV7-6; J: TRBJ2-2; DNA: TGTGCCAGCAGCTTAGGCGATGGCGGGGAGCTGTTTTTT; CDR3: CASSLGDGGELFF
D: TRBD2; size: -; V: TRBV4-3; J: TRBJ2-1; DNA: TGCGCCAGCAGCAAGGGGCCTAGCGGGGGGAATTACAATGAGCAGTTCTTC; CDR3: CASSKGPSGGNYNEQFF
D: -; size: -; V: TRBV3-1/TRBV3-2; J: TRBJ1-5; DNA: TGTGCCAGCAGCCAAGCAAAGAATCAGCCCCAGCATTTT; CDR3: CASSQAKNQPQHF
D: -; size: -; V: TRBV10-1; J: TRBJ1-2; DNA: TGCGCCAGCAGTGAGTCCACCCGCTGGGGCTACACCTTC; CDR3: CASSESTRWGYTF
D: -; size: -; V: TRBV11-2; J: TRBJ1-2; DNA: TGTGCCAGCAGCTTAGAAGGGAATGGCTACACCTTC; CDR3: CASSLEGNGYTF
D: -; size: -; V: TRBV7-9; J: TRBJ2-3; DNA: TGTGCCAGCAGCTTACACAGGGGAGGAACAGATACGCAGTATTTT; CDR3: CASSLHRGGTDTQYF
D: TRBD1; size: -; V: TRBV6-5; J: TRBJ1-1; DNA: TGTGCCAGCAGTTACTCCCGACAGGGAACGAAAGCTTTCTTT; CDR3: CASSYSRQGTKAFF
D: TRBD1; size: -; V: TRBV5-6; J: TRBJ1-1; DNA: TGTGCCAGCCAGGGACAGGGCTTTATGGACACTGAAGCTTTCTTT; CDR3: CASQGQGFMDTEAFF
D: -; size: -; V: TRBV2; J: TRBJ2-5; DNA: TGTGCCAGCGCCGACCGCGGTGAGACCCAGTACTTC; CDR3: CASADRGETQYF
D: -; size: -; V: TRBV19; J: TRBJ1-4; DNA: TGTGCCAGTAGTATAGATCTAGGAGTCAGCCCTGAAAAACTGTTTTTT; CDR3: CASSIDLGVSPEKLFF
D: TRBD1; size: -; V: TRBV6-5; J: TRBJ1-5; DNA: TGTGCCAGTTCCGGGACAGGGGATTATCAGCCCCAGCATTTT; CDR3: CASSGTGDYQPQHF
D: -; size: -; V: TRBV25-1; J: TRBJ2-5; DNA: TGTGCCAGCAGTGGGAGAGAGACCCAGTACTTC; CDR3: CASSGRETQYF
D: -; size: -; V: TRBV10-2; J: TRBJ2-1; DNA: TGCGCCAGCTTAAGGGGGGGCGGGTATGAGCAGTTCTTC; CDR3: CASLRGGGYEQFF
D: -; size: -; V: TRBV11-1; J: TRBJ1-1; DNA: TGTGCCAGCAGCTCCGCCGGGACGGGCAGGAACACTGAAGCTTTCTTT; CDR3: CASSSAGTGRNTEAFF
D: -; size: -; V: TRBV7-2; J: TRBJ1-2; DNA: TGTGCCAGCAGCTTAGACTTGCTAAACTATGGCTACACCTTC; CDR3: CASSLDLLNYGYTF
D: -; size: -; V: TRBV5-1; J: TRBJ2-2; DNA: TGCGCCAGCAGCCTGAATGGGGGCGTCACCGGGGAGCTGTTTTTT; CDR3: CASSLNGGVTGELFF
D: TRBD2; size: once; V: TRBV7-9; J: TRBJ2-2; DNA: TGTGCCAGCAGCCAACCCGGGACTACAAACACCGGGGAGCTGTTTTTT; CDR3: CASSQPGTTNTGELFF
D: TRBD1; size: -; V: TRBV6-5; J: TRBJ1-2; DNA: TGTGCCAGCAGCCTGAAACAGGGGAACTATGGCTACACCTTC; CDR3: CASSLKQGNYGYTF
D: -; size: few; V: TRBV3-1/TRBV3-2; J: TRBJ2-2; DNA: TGTGCCAGCAGCCAACTCGAGGGTGCCGGGGAGCTGTTTTTT; CDR3: CASSQLEGAGELFF
D: TRBD2; size: -; V: TRBV9; J: TRBJ2-3; DNA: TGTGCCAGCAGTTATAGCGGGGGGTATAGCACAGATACGCAGTATTTT; CDR3: CASSYSGGYSTDTQYF